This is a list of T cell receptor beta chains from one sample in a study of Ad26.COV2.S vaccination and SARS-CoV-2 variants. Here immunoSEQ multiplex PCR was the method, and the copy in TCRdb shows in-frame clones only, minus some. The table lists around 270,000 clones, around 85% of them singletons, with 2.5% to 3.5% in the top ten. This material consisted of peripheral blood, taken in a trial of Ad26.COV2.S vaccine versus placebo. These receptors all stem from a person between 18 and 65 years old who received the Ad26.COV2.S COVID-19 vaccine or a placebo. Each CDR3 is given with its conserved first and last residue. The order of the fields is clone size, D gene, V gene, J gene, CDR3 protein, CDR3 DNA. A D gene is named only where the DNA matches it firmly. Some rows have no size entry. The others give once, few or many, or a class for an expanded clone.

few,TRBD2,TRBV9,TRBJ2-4,CASSSSRGSNIQYF,TGTGCCAGCAGTTCTTCCCGCGGGAGTAACATTCAGTACTTC
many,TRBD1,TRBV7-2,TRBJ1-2,CASSLGSGQIYGYTF,TGTGCCAGCAGCTTGGGATCGGGACAGATCTATGGCTACACCTTC
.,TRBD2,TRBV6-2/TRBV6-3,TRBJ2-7,CASSYVGLAGGKSYEQYF,TGTGCCAGCAGTTATGTGGGACTAGCGGGGGGAAAGTCCTACGAGCAGTACTTC
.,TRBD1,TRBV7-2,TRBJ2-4,CASSSRDRGNIQYF,TGTGCCAGCAGCTCCCGGGACAGGGGAAACATTCAGTACTTC
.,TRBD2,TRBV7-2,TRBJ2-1,CASSLAGRDNEQFF,TGTGCCAGCAGCTTAGCCGGGAGGGACAATGAGCAGTTCTTC
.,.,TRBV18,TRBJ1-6,CASSQTATSFNSPLHF,TGTGCCAGCTCACAGACTGCCACGAGCTTTAATTCACCCCTCCACTTT
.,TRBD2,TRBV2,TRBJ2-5,CASIVGLAGAQETQYF,TGTGCCAGCATAGTCGGGTTAGCGGGGGCACAAGAGACCCAGTACTTC
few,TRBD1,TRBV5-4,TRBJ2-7,CASSPGQGNYEQYF,TGTGCCAGCAGCCCGGGACAGGGAAACTACGAGCAGTACTTC
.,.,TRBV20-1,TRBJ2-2,CSARFHGELFF,TGCAGTGCTAGATTTCACGGGGAGCTGTTTTTT
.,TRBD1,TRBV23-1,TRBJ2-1,CASSQSNVGQDIHNEQFF,TGCGCCAGCAGTCAATCCAATGTGGGACAGGATATCCACAATGAGCAGTTCTTC
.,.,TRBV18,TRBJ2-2,CASSPLAVNTGELFF,TGTGCCAGCTCACCACTAGCGGTAAACACCGGGGAGCTGTTTTTT
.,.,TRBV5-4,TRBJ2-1,CASSWDLSSYNEQFF,TGTGCCAGCAGCTGGGACCTAAGCTCCTACAATGAGCAGTTCTTC
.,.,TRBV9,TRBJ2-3,CASKREGTDTQYF,TGTGCCAGCAAAAGGGAGGGCACAGATACGCAGTATTTT
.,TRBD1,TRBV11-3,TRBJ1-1,CASSLTGGMDTEAFF,TGTGCCAGCAGCTTGACAGGGGGAATGGACACTGAAGCTTTCTTT
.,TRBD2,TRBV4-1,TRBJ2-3,CASSQVLAGARGTDTQYF,TGCGCCAGCAGCCAAGTTTTAGCGGGGGCCAGGGGCACAGATACGCAGTATTTT
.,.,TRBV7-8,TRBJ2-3,CASSLLLDTQYF,TGTGCCAGCAGCTTACTCCTAGATACGCAGTATTTT
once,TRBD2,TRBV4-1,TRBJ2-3,CASSTSGGVTDTQYF,TGCGCCAGCAGCACTAGCGGGGGAGTCACAGATACGCAGTATTTT
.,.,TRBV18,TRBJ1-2,CASSPDQGDGYTF,TGTGCCAGCTCACCAGATCAAGGGGATGGCTACACCTTC
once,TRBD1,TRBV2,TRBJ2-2,CASIGDRGFAGELFF,TGTGCCAGCATCGGGGACAGGGGTTTCGCCGGGGAGCTGTTTTTT
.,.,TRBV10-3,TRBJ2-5,CAIHRVQTAQETQYF,TGTGCCATACATAGGGTCCAGACAGCACAAGAGACCCAGTACTTC
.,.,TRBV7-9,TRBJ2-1,CASSFAADNEQFF,TGTGCCAGCAGCTTTGCGGCGGACAATGAGCAGTTCTTC
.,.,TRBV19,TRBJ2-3,CASSRQMSGTDTQYF,TGTGCCAGTAGTAGGCAAATGTCCGGGACAGATACGCAGTATTTT
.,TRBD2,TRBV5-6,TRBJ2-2,CASSLWLAGDTGELFF,TGTGCCAGCAGCTTGTGGCTAGCGGGGGACACCGGGGAGCTGTTTTTT
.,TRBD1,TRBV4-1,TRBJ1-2,CASSQGTGVGGYTF,TGCGCCAGCAGCCAGGGGACAGGCGTGGGTGGCTACACCTTC
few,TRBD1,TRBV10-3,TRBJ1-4,CAIRTGQDEKLFF,TGTGCCATCCGGACAGGCCAGGACGAAAAACTGTTTTTT
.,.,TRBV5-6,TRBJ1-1,CASSLPAGTTEAFF,TGTGCCAGCAGCTTGCCGGCAGGGACCACTGAAGCTTTCTTT
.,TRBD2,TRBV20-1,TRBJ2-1,CSASTSGIGGLDEQFF,TGCAGTGCTAGTACCAGCGGGATTGGGGGTCTGGATGAGCAGTTCTTC
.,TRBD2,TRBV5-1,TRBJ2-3,CASSLVSGGPTDTQYF,TGCGCCAGCAGCTTGGTTTCGGGAGGGCCAACAGATACGCAGTATTTT
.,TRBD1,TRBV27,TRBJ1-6,CASSITGTGAYNSPLHF,TGTGCCAGCAGTATCACCGGGACAGGGGCTTATAATTCACCCCTCCACTTT
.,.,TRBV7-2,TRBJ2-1,CASSFGGGQVYNEQFF,TGTGCCAGCAGCTTCGGCGGGGGACAGGTTTACAATGAGCAGTTCTTC
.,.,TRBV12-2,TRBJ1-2,CASRSPNRGLIPSPYGYTF,TGTGCAAGTCGCTCACCTAACAGGGGGCTAATCCCCTCGCCTTATGGCTACACCTTC
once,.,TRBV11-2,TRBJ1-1,CASSLKRNTEAFF,TGTGCCAGCAGCTTAAAAAGGAACACTGAAGCTTTCTTT
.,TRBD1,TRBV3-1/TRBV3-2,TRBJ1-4,CASSRTGEEEKLFF,TGTGCCAGCAGCAGGACAGGGGAGGAGGAAAAACTGTTTTTT
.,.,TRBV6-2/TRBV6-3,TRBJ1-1,CASSYGSQAFF,TGTGCCAGCAGTTACGGAAGCCAGGCTTTCTTT
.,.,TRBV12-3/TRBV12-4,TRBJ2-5,CASSLGTVDQYF,TGTGCCAGCAGTTTGGGGACCGTAGACCAGTACTTC
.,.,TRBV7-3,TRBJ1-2,CASSPGGGAAYGYTF,TGTGCCAGCAGTCCAGGTGGCGGGGCGGCCTATGGCTACACCTTC
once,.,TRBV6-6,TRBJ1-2,CASSYPLPYTF,TGTGCCAGCAGTTATCCCCTCCCCTACACCTTC
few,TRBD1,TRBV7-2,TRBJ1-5,CASSLDRIDQPQHF,TGTGCCAGCAGCTTGGACAGGATCGATCAGCCCCAGCATTTT
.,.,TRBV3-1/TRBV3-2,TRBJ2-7,CASSQPGTVPYEQYF,TGTGCCAGCAGCCAACCCGGGACTGTCCCCTACGAGCAGTACTTC
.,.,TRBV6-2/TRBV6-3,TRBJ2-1,CASSFNSYNEQFF,TGTGCCAGCAGTTTTAACTCTTACAATGAGCAGTTCTTC
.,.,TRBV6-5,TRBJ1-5,CASSRVGQPQHF,TGTGCCAGCAGCCGCGTGGGGCAGCCCCAGCATTTT
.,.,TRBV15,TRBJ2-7,CATSNQLTYEQYF,TGTGCCACCAGCAACCAGCTGACCTACGAGCAGTACTTC
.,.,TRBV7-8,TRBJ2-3,CASSLAFLAADTQYF,TGTGCCAGCAGCTTAGCTTTTCTAGCCGCAGATACGCAGTATTTT
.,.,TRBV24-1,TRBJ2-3,CATSERGPSTDTQYF,TGTGCCACCAGTGAAAGGGGCCCTAGCACAGATACGCAGTATTTT
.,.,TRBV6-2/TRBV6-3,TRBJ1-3,CASSAIGNTIYF,TGTGCCAGCAGTGCAATTGGAAACACCATATATTTT
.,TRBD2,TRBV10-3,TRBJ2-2,CAIRPTSGGNTGELFF,TGTGCCATCAGACCCACTAGCGGGGGGAACACCGGGGAGCTGTTTTTT
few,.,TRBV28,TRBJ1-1,CASSGGIGTEAFF,TGTGCCAGCAGTGGGGGGATCGGCACTGAAGCTTTCTTT
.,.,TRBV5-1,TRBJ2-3,CASSLQRASTDTQYF,TGCGCCAGCAGCTTACAGCGAGCTAGCACAGATACGCAGTATTTT